The 26 T cell receptor beta chains below all came from one sample that was sequenced in a study of T cell repertoires in cytomegalovirus infection. TCRdb passed the reads through MiXCR, listing each CDR3 protein once. Among roughly 280,000 distinct CDR3 sequences listed, 9.1% were seen once. The sample was PBMCs. The source is a human donor in good health (CMV status not recorded). Some clones in this sample may be carry-over from other donors' samples.

This clonotype was counted many times. The rearrangement uses TRBV7-2 and TRBJ2-5, with 13 bases aligning to TRBD2. The trim removed 5 bases at V and 7 bases at J, leaving 4 bases unmatched. Germline V gives CDR1 SGHTA, CDR2 FQGNSA. This CDR3 has 14 residues. The CDR3 loop reads CASSPGLAGWTQYF. DNA of the CDR3: TGTGCCAGCAGCCCGGGACTAGCGGGGTGGACCCAGTACTTC.

The sample holds a few counts of this clonotype. The chain uses TRBV20-1 and TRBJ1-6; D ambiguous. Germline V gene data show CDR1 as DFQATT and CDR2 as SNEGSKA (reference sequence). There are 15 residues in the CDR3. Trimming shortened V by 6 bases and J by 2 bases, and 14 bases separated the two germline ends. CDR3 region: CSARPAGTYNSPLHF. CDR3 coding DNA: TGCAGTGCGCGCCCCGCCGGCACCTATAATTCACCCCTCCACTTT.

This clonotype came up many times. The chain combines TRBV7-2 with TRBJ1-3, with D unresolved. CDR1 SGHTA and CDR2 FQGNSA come from the germline V gene. This CDR3 has 16 residues. The germline V and J ends were trimmed by 1 base and 0 bases, with 10 bases remaining between them. CDR3 coding DNA: TGTGCCAGCAGCTTAGAGGGAACGATCTCTGGAAACACCATATATTTT. Its translation is CASSLEGTISGNTIYF.

This clonotype was seen ten or more times. The junction and the germline gene differ at one end; a read error may be behind it. The rearrangement uses TRBV6-5 and TRBJ1-1; D unclear. CDR1 is MNHEY and CDR2 is SVGAGI in the germline V gene. The CDR3 has 15 residues. CDR3 in amino acids: CASSYNRAMNSEAFF. The CDR3 bases are TGTGCCAGCAGTTACAACAGAGCCATGAACTCTGAAGCTTTCTTT.

This clonotype was counted many times. The rearrangement uses TRBV28 and TRBJ2-1; 10 bases agree with TRBD2. Germline trimming cut 5 bases from V and 8 bases from J; bases unmatched to any gene: 12. The germline CDR1 and CDR2 sequences are MDHEN and SYDVKM. The CDR3 length is 16 residues. CDR3 DNA: TGTGCCAGCAGTCCTCACTTAGCGGGGGGCCGGGATGAGCAGTTCTTC. Amino acids: CASSPHLAGGRDEQFF.

Notes on this clonotype: A much larger clone differs from this one at a single base, so this may be a read error. The chain employs TRBV12-3 or TRBV12-4 and TRBJ2-1, with 12 bases matching TRBD2. Trimming took 2 bases from V and 12 from J; bases not matched to a gene: 14. CDR3 size: 17 residues. CDR3 region: CASSLQRTSGIPGGQFF. Here the CDR3 DNA reads TGTGCCAGCAGTTTACAACGGACTAGCGGGATCCCCGGGGGGCAGTTCTTC.

The chain has TRBV6-1 and TRBJ1-5; no reliable D call. With 2 bases removed from V and 3 bases from J, the gap between germline ends came to 14 bases. CDR1 and CDR2 from the germline V gene are MNHNS and SASEGT. This CDR3 has 16 amino acids. The CDR3 bases are TGTGCCAGCAGTGAAAGAGGGCGGTTCACCAATCAGCCCCAGCATTTT. This encodes CASSERGRFTNQPQHF.

This clonotype was counted many times. The chain has TRBV19 and TRBJ1-5; possibly TRBD1 for D (5 bases). Trimming took 10 bases from V and 1 from J, leaving 23 bases between them. This CDR3 region has 17 residues. CDR1 is LNHDA, CDR2 SQIVND, per germline (reference sequence). The CDR3 here is CATRGTVPILSNQPQHF. The CDR3 nucleotides read TGTGCCACCCGCGGGACCGTACCGATATTAAGCAATCAGCCCCAGCATTTT. Complete variable domain (other parts from reference TRBV19 and TRBJ1-5): DGGITQSPKYLFRKEGQNVTLSCEQNLNHDAMYWYRQDPGQGLRLIYYSQIVNDFQKGDIAEGYSVSREKKESFPLTVTSAQKNPTAFYLCATRGTVPILSNQPQHFGDGTRLSIL.

This clonotype was observed at least ten times. The V gene is TRBV28, the J gene TRBJ1-1; tentatively, D is TRBD1 (5 bases). V was clipped by 2 bases and J by 1 base, with 11 bases between them. CDR3 length: 15 residues. CDR1 and CDR2 (germline): MDHEN, SYDVKM. In nucleotides, the CDR3 is TGTGCCAGCAGTTTAGGGGGAAGCGAGAACACTGAAGCTTTCTTT. As protein: CASSLGGSENTEAFF.

In its sample, this clonotype was seen many times. The chain has TRBV7-8 and TRBJ2-7, with 9 bases lining up with TRBD1. The CDR3 covers 17 residues. Germline CDR1 reads SGHVS; CDR2 reads FQNEAQ. V was clipped by 0 bases and J by 2 bases; unmatched bases: 8. The CDR3 DNA is TGTGCCAGCAGCTTAGCGAACCGGGACAGGGACCCCTACGAGCAGTACTTC. This sequence encodes CASSLANRDRDPYEQYF.

The chain has TRBV7-2 and TRBJ1-2; no definite D call. V shed 5 bases and J shed 1 base, with 8 bases lying between them. This CDR3 contains 13 residues. Germline V lookup: CDR1 SGHTA, CDR2 FQGNSA. The CDR3 DNA is TGTGCCAGCAGCCCCGACCTTAACTATGGCTACACCTTC. It specifies CASSPDLNYGYTF.

This clonotype was counted ten times or more. The chain has TRBV7-9 and TRBJ2-1; D is unresolved. Looked up from germline, CDR1 is SEHNR and CDR2 is FQNEAQ (reference sequence). V lost 2 bases and J 5 bases, leaving 13 bases between the germline ends. This CDR3 has 15 residues. The CDR3: CASSLSETPNNEQFF. The CDR3 region has the DNA TGTGCCAGCAGCTTATCGGAGACACCGAACAATGAGCAGTTCTTC.

The sample holds a few counts of this clonotype. The chain has TRBV28 and TRBJ1-1; weak D call: TRBD1 (5 bases). The ends were cut back, 1 base at V and 4 bases at J, with 13 bases in the middle. Germline lookup yields CDR1 MDHEN and CDR2 SYDVKM. The CDR3 covers 15 residues. In nucleotides, the CDR3 is TGTGCCAGCAGTTTATTGGCGGCCGGGGGCACTGAAGCTTTCTTT. Translated, it gives CASSLLAAGGTEAFF.

This clonotype was recorded many times. The CDR3 coding sequence is TGCAGCTCCCTCGGGACAGGGGGCCCCGCTGGCTACACCTTC. This sequence encodes CSSLGTGGPAGYTF. This rearrangement joins TRBV29-1 to TRBJ1-2, with 12 bases identical to TRBD1. V lost 8 bases and J lost 7; bases outside the gene matches: 11. Germline CDR1 SQVTM, CDR2 ANQGSEA. This CDR3 spans 14 amino acids.

This clonotype was detected many times. V is TRBV12-3 or TRBV12-4 and J is TRBJ2-7; 8 bases are a match to TRBD2. This CDR3 has 13 residues. J was trimmed by 4 bases and V by 8 bases; bases with no gene match: 7. CDR3 residues: CASVGGATYEQYF. In DNA form, the CDR3 reads TGTGCCAGCGTCGGGGGGGCCACTTACGAGCAGTACTTC.

This clonotype was recorded at least ten times. The V and J genes are TRBV20-1 and TRBJ2-7; the D call may be TRBD1 or TRBD2 (5 bases each). The ends were cut back, 0 bases at V and 1 base at J, with 10 bases in the middle. The germline V gene has CDR1 DFQATT and CDR2 SNEGSKA (reference sequence). This CDR3 has 14 residues. In DNA form, the CDR3 reads TGCAGTGCTAGAGATCTCTGGGGGTCCTACGAGCAGTACTTC. Amino acid sequence: CSARDLWGSYEQYF.

The chain links TRBV6-6 to TRBJ2-7; the D gene is possibly TRBD2 (6 bases). Germline V gene sequence: CDR1 MNHNY, CDR2 SVGAGI (reference sequence). V was cut by 2 bases and J by 6 bases, with 8 bases left in between. The CDR3 loop spans 12 amino acids. CDR3 nucleotides: TGTGCCAGCAGTTACGCGGAGGGCGAGCAGTACTTC. This translates into CASSYAEGEQYF.

This chain connects TRBV6-5 to TRBJ2-7; 9 bases are a match to TRBD1. The CDR3 totals 17 residues. CDR1 MNHEY and CDR2 SVGAGI come from the germline V gene. The trim removed 1 base at V and 6 bases at J, leaving 13 bases unmatched. The CDR3 DNA sequence: TGTGCCAGCAGTTACTTTCCCCCGGGACAGGGATATGGCGAGCAGTACTTC. Encoded protein: CASSYFPPGQGYGEQYF.

This clonotype has at least ten counts. This chain links TRBV7-2 with TRBJ2-2; possible D gene TRBD2, 6 bases. There are 14 residues in the CDR3. V dropped 6 bases and J dropped 8 bases, with 16 bases sitting between them. Germline V gene lookup returns CDR1 SGHTA and CDR2 FQGNSA. The CDR3, as DNA: TGTGCCAGCAGAGGGACTGGTGGTGGAGGGGAGCTGTTTTTT. This sequence encodes CASRGTGGGGELFF.

At least ten counts were recorded for this clonotype. The chain links TRBV7-2 to TRBJ2-3, with 7 bases matching TRBD2. The V and J ends lost 5 bases and 8 bases, in that order; junction bases with no gene match: 13. The germline gives CDR1 SGHTA, CDR2 FQGNSA. The length of the CDR3 is 15 residues. This CDR3 reads CASSPRTGGGGTQYF. For the CDR3, the DNA is TGTGCCAGCAGCCCGAGAACGGGCGGGGGTGGTACGCAGTATTTT.

This clonotype was recorded many times. This sequence joins TRBV7-2 and TRBJ1-3; D gene uncertain. This CDR3 is 12 amino acids long. Trimming removed 4 bases from V and 6 bases from J, with 7 bases in between. The germline V gene has CDR1 SGHTA and CDR2 FQGNSA. CDR3: CASSSTQNTIYF. CDR3 DNA sequence: TGTGCCAGCAGCTCGACCCAAAACACCATATATTTT.

This clonotype was recorded a few times. The chain couples TRBV9 to TRBJ2-1, with 8 bases matching TRBD2. Trimming at V came to 3 bases and at J to 4 bases, leaving 3 bases not matched to a gene. The CDR3 length is 14 residues. In germline, CDR1 is SGDLS, CDR2 YYNGEE. DNA of the CDR3: TGTGCCAGCAGCGCGCGGGAGGCGTACAATGAGCAGTTCTTC. It specifies CASSAREAYNEQFF.

At least ten counts were recorded for this clonotype. The J gene is TRBJ2-7, the V gene TRBV7-2; possible D gene TRBD1, 6 bases. The CDR3 is 15 residues long. Germline lookup yields CDR1 SGHTA and CDR2 FQGNSA. The V end lost 1 base, the J end lost 4 bases, and 14 bases lay between the germline ends. The CDR3 DNA follows: TGTGCCAGCAGCTTAGTAGTGGGGGCGCAGTACGAGCAGTACTTC. Protein: CASSLVVGAQYEQYF.

This clonotype was recorded a few times. The rearrangement uses TRBV6-2 or TRBV6-3 and TRBJ2-7; D not resolved. The CDR3 is 13 amino acids. Germline V CDR1 and CDR2: MNHEY, SVGEGT. V shed 3 bases and J shed 4 bases, with 10 bases lying between them. In DNA, the CDR3 is TGTGCCAGCAGTTATAGTGCTTTGTACGAGCAGTACTTC. This sequence encodes CASSYSALYEQYF.

This clonotype was observed a few times. The V call is TRBV28, the J call TRBJ1-1; D remains ambiguous. The CDR3 runs 16 residues. The germline V gene encodes CDR1 MDHEN and CDR2 SYDVKM. The V gene lost 4 bases and the J gene lost 1 base, with 16 bases spanning the gap. CDR3 in amino acids: CASSSPRSAKNTEAFF. The CDR3 nucleotides read TGTGCCAGCAGTTCCCCCCGGTCGGCGAAGAACACTGAAGCTTTCTTT. The whole variable domain, filled in from reference TRBV28 and TRBJ1-1, reads DVKVTQSSRYLVKRTGEKVFLECVQDMDHENMFWYRQDPGLGLRLIYFSYDVKMKEKGDIPEGYSVSREKKERFSLILESASTNQTSMYLCASSSPRSAKNTEAFFGQGTRLTVV.

This clonotype was recorded many times. V gene TRBV6-1 combines with J gene TRBJ2-3, with TRBD2 as a possible D gene (5 bases). V lost 8 bases, J lost 2 bases, and 17 bases lay in between. CDR1 is MNHNS, CDR2 SASEGT, per germline. This CDR3 contains 15 residues. The DNA for the CDR3 is TGTGCCAGCGAGATAGCTGTGGGAGTCACAGATACGCAGTATTTT. Encoded protein: CASEIAVGVTDTQYF.